These 2 T cell receptor beta chains were sequenced from one sample in a study of PD-L1 blockade in urothelial cancer. Data came from immunoSEQ multiplex PCR; TCRdb stores just in-frame clones and leaves some out. The sample consists of approximately 51,000 clones, approximately 84% of them appearing once. The source material was PBMCs, sampled around atezolizumab (anti-PD-L1) treatment. The receptors were sampled from a man in his fifties or sixties with urothelial cancer.

This sequence joins TRBV6-6 and TRBJ1-1; D remains unclear. Germline V lookup: CDR1 MNHNY, CDR2 SVGAGI (reference sequence). The length of the CDR3 is 14 residues. The V end was cut by 8 bases, the J end by 5 bases, with 18 bases between. The CDR3 region is CASLSPSSQTEAFF. Here the CDR3 DNA reads TGTGCCAGCCTAAGCCCAAGTAGTCAAACTGAAGCTTTCTTT.

The CDR3 bases are TGTGCCAGCAGCTTAGGGGCCCACTATAATTCACCCCTCCACTTT. It translates to CASSLGAHYNSPLHF. The genes are TRBV7-3 and TRBJ1-6, with D perhaps TRBD1 (5 bases). Trimming left V 2 bases short and J 3 bases short, with 8 bases between. The CDR3 is 15 residues long. CDR1 is SGHTA, CDR2 FQGTGA, per germline.